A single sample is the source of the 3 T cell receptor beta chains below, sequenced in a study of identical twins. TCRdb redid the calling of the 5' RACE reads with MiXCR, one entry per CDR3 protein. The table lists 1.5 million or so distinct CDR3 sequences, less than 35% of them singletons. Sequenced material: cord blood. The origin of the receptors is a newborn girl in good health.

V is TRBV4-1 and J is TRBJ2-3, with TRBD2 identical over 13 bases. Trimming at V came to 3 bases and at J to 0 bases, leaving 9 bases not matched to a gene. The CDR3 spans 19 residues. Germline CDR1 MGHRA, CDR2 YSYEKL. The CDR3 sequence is CASSHRTSGGLFSTDTQYF. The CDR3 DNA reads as TGCGCCAGCAGCCACCGGACTAGCGGGGGCCTATTCAGCACAGATACGCAGTATTTT.

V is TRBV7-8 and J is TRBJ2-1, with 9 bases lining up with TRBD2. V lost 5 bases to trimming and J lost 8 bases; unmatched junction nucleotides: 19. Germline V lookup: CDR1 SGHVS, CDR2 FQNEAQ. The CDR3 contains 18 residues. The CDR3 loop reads CASSPLRMLAGIVHEQFF. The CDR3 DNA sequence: TGTGCCAGCAGCCCATTAAGAATGCTAGCGGGAATTGTCCATGAGCAGTTCTTC.

CDR3 in DNA: TGTGCCACCAGTGATGGGACAGCCAAAAACATTCAGTACTTC. As protein: CATSDGTAKNIQYF. The V and J genes are TRBV24-1 and TRBJ2-4; D tentatively reads TRBD1 or TRBD2 (5 bases each). CDR1 and CDR2 from the germline V gene are KGHDR and SFDVKD. This CDR3 is 14 amino acids long. V was pared by 3 bases and J by 0 bases, with 5 bases between.